This TCR beta chain was observed in a study of shared clonotypes between healthy human individuals. Study-level results: Sorted-subset sequencing, rarefaction showed, was incomplete despite large depth. Sampling included only blood; tissue repertoires likely differ. In having few donors, the study represented limited genetic and exposure-history diversity.

To note about this clone: Its antigen is not known.

Every contributor of samples was a Caucasian grown-up residing in Nashville, Tennessee. Repertoires were generated with immunoSEQ multiplex PCR, while TCRdb's copy carries only in-frame clones and drops some. The table includes about 1.4 million clones, roughly 97% detected once. Losses at the gene ends were 5 bases for V and 4 bases for J; bases not matched to a gene: 4. The CDR3 spans 14 residues. Per germline, CDR1 MDHEN and CDR2 SYDVKM. The TCR was taken from a man aged 30 to 45 in good health. The rearrangement joins TRBV28 to TRBJ1-2, with 10 bases that match TRBD1. The sample taken for sequencing was naive CD4+ T cells sorted from blood. This sample's subset: CD45RA+ positively selected. The CDR3 loop reads CASSAGQGTYGYTF. CDR3 nucleotides: TGTGCCAGCAGTGCGGGACAGGGGACCTATGGCTACACCTTC.